This T cell receptor (beta chain) originates from a study of OX40 agonist ivuxolimab in advanced cancers. In the study overall: An agonistic human IgG2 monoclonal antibody against OX40 (CD134) was given. Six ivuxolimab dose levels, 0.01 to 10 mg/kg, were given intravenously every 2 weeks. Study outcomes and limitations: The mean number of expanded clones was higher in CD8+ T cells than in CD4+.

Regarding this clone: Antigen unknown.

Systemic immunosuppression or autoimmune disease history was grounds to exclude patients. The CDR3 consists of 15 residues. Germline V lookup: CDR1 MNHNS, CDR2 SASEGT. Trimming pared 2 bases from V and 2 bases from J, leaving 10 bases between. This table comes from immunoSEQ multiplex PCR, and its TCRdb copy is limited to in-frame clones, with some not included. Here the sample spans about 54,000 clones, 75% to 95% being singletons. The sequence was obtained from an adult with an advanced solid tumor such as melanoma, head and neck, liver or kidney cancer. This chain links TRBV6-1 with TRBJ2-1; D is undetermined. Sequencing used CD4+ or CD8+ T cells sorted from blood, obtained in a trial of the OX40 agonist ivuxolimab. In nucleotides, the CDR3 is TGTGCCAGCAGTGAAAGCCGCGTCCCCTACAATGAGCAGTTCTTC. Protein sequence: CASSESRVPYNEQFF.